The clone carrying this T cell receptor beta chain was counted only a few times. The entry originates in a study of human T cells and chemical hapten exposure. TCRdb reprocessed the RACE reads with MiXCR, giving one entry per CDR3 protein. Of fewer than 45,000 distinct CDR3 sequences detected, approximately 10% appear once; the ten largest clones hold around 25%. CDR1 SGHRS and CDR2 YFSETQ come from the germline V gene. The length of the CDR3 is 12 residues. The V end was cut by 3 bases, the J end by 4 bases, with 7 bases between. The time point here: pre-sensitization, week 0. Described treatment: therapeutic diphenylcyclopropenone sensitization with weekly scalp DPC. Researchers extracted total RNA from unfractionated whole blood.

This specimen was whole blood, taken in connection with sensitization to the hapten diphenylcyclopropenone (DPC). The sequence came from a man between 50 and 59 years old with alopecia areata. Some clones in this sample may be carry-over from other donors' samples. V and J are TRBV5-1 and TRBJ1-2, with D perhaps matching TRBD1 (6 bases). CDR3 region: CASSSDSYGYTF. CDR3 bases: TGCGCCAGCAGCTCGGACAGCTATGGCTACACCTTC.